This TCR beta chain was recorded in a study of T cells in Graves' hyperthyroidism and ophthalmopathy. Study overall: Peripheral blood draws took place at initial diagnosis, ahead of any treatment.

Concerning this clonotype: As yet, its antigen is unknown.

The study's findings and limits: Ophthalmopathy, as predicted by the model, came a median roughly 6.8 months after the prediction.

The CDR3 runs 15 residues. Germline V lookup: CDR1 MGHRA, CDR2 YSYEKL. V shed 3 bases, J shed 5 bases, and the junction held 6 bases outside the gene matches. It was 10 ml of fresh peripheral blood that supplied the PBMCs. There were TCR beta CDR3 regions amplified from RNA transcripts. TCR CDR3 underwent first-round RT-PCR with the HTBI primer set. Via MiXCR, TCRdb re-called the multiplex PCR reads, giving one row per CDR3 protein. This table holds hundreds of thousands of distinct CDR3 sequences, roughly a third found once. What was sequenced was blood. This chain uses TRBV4-1 with TRBJ1-4; the match to TRBD1 covers 7 bases. The receptor was isolated from a woman in her 40s with Graves' hyperthyroidism. The CDR3 sequence is CASSQGDRRNEKLFF. CDR3 nucleotides: TGCGCCAGCAGCCAGGGGGACAGACGAAATGAAAAACTGTTTTTT.